These 28 T cell receptor beta chains were sequenced from one sample in a study of cytomegalovirus exposure and HLA in healthy donors. Primers for the PCR totalled 60 Vbeta and 13 Jbeta. TCRdb's copy holds only in-frame clones and misses some; the assay was immunoSEQ multiplex PCR. The sample lists about 130,000 clones; 75% to 90% were seen once. What was sequenced was PBMCs. Receptors were obtained from a woman in her twenties or thirties in good health and CMV-seropositive.

The genes are TRBV28 and TRBJ1-5, with D perhaps matching TRBD1 (6 bases). V was clipped by 3 bases and J by 5 bases, with 17 bases between them. Germline V gene lookup returns CDR1 MDHEN and CDR2 SYDVKM. The length of the CDR3 is 16 residues. The CDR3 is CASSFSLQGIDQPQHF. The CDR3 coding sequence is TGTGCCAGCAGTTTTTCCCTTCAGGGGATCGATCAGCCCCAGCATTTT.

The V call is TRBV7-9, the J call TRBJ1-1; 9 bases align to TRBD1. The CDR3 runs 16 residues. The germline gives CDR1 SEHNR, CDR2 FQNEAQ (reference sequence). V was pared by 0 bases and J by 5 bases, with 7 bases of the junction left unmatched. The CDR3 nucleotides are TGTGCCAGCAGCTTAGCTCCGGGACAGGGTAAAACTGAAGCTTTCTTT. As protein: CASSLAPGQGKTEAFF.

The V gene is TRBV28, the J gene TRBJ2-1; 7 bases line up with TRBD1. Germline CDR1 reads MDHEN; CDR2 reads SYDVKM. The V and J ends lost 5 bases and 9 bases, in that order; junction bases with no gene match: 10. There are 14 residues in the CDR3. The CDR3 DNA is TGTGCCAGCAGTCCGGGACAGTTAGTTACTGAGCAGTTCTTC. This translates into CASSPGQLVTEQFF.

A remark on this clone: Other DNA sequences in this sample translate to the same CDR3. The chain is built from TRBV9 and TRBJ1-3, with a possible D match to TRBD1 (6 bases). The CDR3 extends over 14 amino acids. Germline CDR1 is SGDLS and CDR2 is YYNGEE. V was shortened by 2 bases and J by 3 bases, with 9 bases between the two germline ends. The CDR3 sequence: CASSVGAGGNTIYF. The CDR3 bases are TGTGCCAGCAGCGTGGGGGCGGGTGGAAACACCATATATTTT.

V gene TRBV19 combines with J gene TRBJ1-5; TRBD1 matches 8 bases. The V gene end was trimmed by 5 bases and the J gene end by 3 bases; junction bases not matched to a gene: 9. Germline loops: CDR1 LNHDA, CDR2 SQIVND (reference sequence). This CDR3 comprises 16 residues. The CDR3 spells CASSRLPTGANQPQHF. As DNA, the CDR3 is TGTGCCAGTAGTCGCCTCCCGACAGGGGCCAATCAGCCCCAGCATTTT.

The chain joins TRBV10-3 to TRBJ1-1; D may be TRBD1 (5 bases). V was trimmed by 6 bases and J by 5 bases, leaving 10 bases between them. Looked up from germline, CDR1 is ENHRY and CDR2 is SYGVKD. The CDR3 sequence is 12 residues long. Here the CDR3 reads CAIREDSTEAFF. The CDR3 nucleotides read TGTGCCATCAGGGAAGACAGTACTGAAGCTTTCTTT.

The chain employs TRBV5-5 and TRBJ2-7; possible D gene TRBD2, 6 bases. CDR1 SGHKS and CDR2 YYEKEE come from the germline V gene (reference sequence). The V end lost 4 bases, the J end lost 7 bases, and 18 bases lay between the germline ends. The CDR3 has 14 amino acids. The CDR3 region has the DNA TGTGCCAGCAGCCTCCAACCCGGGACTCTAGAGCAGTACTTC. Residues: CASSLQPGTLEQYF.

The chain links TRBV2 to TRBJ1-5; 7 positions agree with TRBD1. J gave up 2 bases and V 5 bases, and 6 bases lay outside the gene matches. Germline loops: CDR1 SNHLY, CDR2 FYNNEI. The CDR3 length is 15 residues. CDR3 sequence: CASSPRQGGNQPQHF. DNA for the CDR3: TGTGCCAGCAGTCCAAGACAGGGAGGCAATCAGCCCCAGCATTTT.

The chain is built from TRBV27 and TRBJ2-7; D remains unclear. CDR1 is MNHEY, CDR2 SMNVEV, per germline (reference sequence). Trimming shortened V by 3 bases and J by 3 bases, and 6 bases separated the two germline ends. There are 12 residues in the CDR3. As DNA, the CDR3 is TGTGCCAGCAGTTTGTCGGGCTACGAGCAGTACTTC. Protein: CASSLSGYEQYF.

This clone was recorded once. The rearrangement uses TRBV5-4 and TRBJ2-5; TRBD1 aligns across 9 bases. The CDR3 extends over 14 amino acids. V lost 6 bases to trimming and J lost 5 bases; unmatched junction nucleotides: 8. Germline V gives CDR1 SGHNT, CDR2 YYREEE (reference sequence). CDR3 bases: TGTGCCAGCAACTCACAGGGGGCAGGGGAGACCCAGTACTTC. Translating it yields CASNSQGAGETQYF.

J is TRBJ1-1 and V is TRBV5-1; 8 bases are shared with TRBD1. The CDR3 runs to 16 residues. CDR1 and CDR2 (germline): SGHRS, YFSETQ. With V trimmed by 4 bases and J by 1 base, 9 bases remained unmatched. Here the CDR3 reads CASSPYSGGANTEAFF. Here the CDR3 DNA reads TGCGCCAGCAGCCCCTATTCAGGGGGCGCGAACACTGAAGCTTTCTTT. Using reference TRBV5-1 and TRBJ1-1 for the parts outside the CDR3, the full variable domain is KAGVTQTPRYLIKTRGQQVTLSCSPISGHRSVSWYQQTPGQGLQFLFEYFSETQRNKGNFPGRFSGRQFSNSRSEMNVSTLELGDSALYLCASSPYSGGANTEAFFGQGTRLTVV.

There are a few counts of this clone. V and J are TRBV5-6 and TRBJ2-5; TRBD2 agrees at 7 bases. V lost 3 bases to trimming and J lost 1 base; unmatched junction nucleotides: 9. CDR3 size: 16 residues. The germline CDR1 and CDR2 sequences are SGHDT and YYEEEE. Written as DNA, the CDR3 is TGTGCCAGCAGCTGGGGAGGGTTGGACCGCCAAGAGACCCAGTACTTC. Its translation: CASSWGGLDRQETQYF. The entire variable domain, with the rest obtained from reference TRBV5-6 and TRBJ2-5, is as follows: DAGVTQSPTHLIKTRGQQVTLRCSPKSGHDTVSWYQQALGQGPQFIFQYYEEEERQRGNFPDRFSGHQFPNYSSELNVNALLLGDSALYLCASSWGGLDRQETQYFGPGTRLLVL.

The chain carries TRBV19 and TRBJ1-1; tentative D call: TRBD1 (5 bases). The germline CDR1 and CDR2 sequences are LNHDA and SQIVND (reference sequence). The V end was cut by 5 bases, the J end by 1 base, with 8 bases between. This CDR3 has 13 amino acids. The CDR3 loop is CASSLTGNTEAFF. The CDR3 DNA reads as TGTGCCAGTAGTCTTACAGGGAACACTGAAGCTTTCTTT.

The genes are TRBV2 and TRBJ2-3; tentative D call: TRBD2 (5 bases). Trimming left V 5 bases short and J 0 bases short, with 15 bases between. Germline assignment: CDR1 SNHLY and CDR2 FYNNEI. The CDR3 runs 16 residues. The CDR3 nucleotides read TGTGCCAGCAGTTTCCTCCGGGGATCTAGCACAGATACGCAGTATTTT. The encoded protein is CASSFLRGSSTDTQYF.

The chain links TRBV7-9 to TRBJ2-7; D gene uncertain. Germline lookup yields CDR1 SEHNR and CDR2 FQNEAQ (reference sequence). The length of the CDR3 is 12 residues. The V end lost 2 bases, the J end lost 6 bases, and 8 bases lay between the germline ends. CDR3 in DNA: TGTGCCAGCAGCTTATTGGAGCGCGAGCAGTACTTC. This sequence encodes CASSLLEREQYF.

This chain uses TRBV9 with TRBJ1-1, with D maybe TRBD1 (6 bases). The CDR3 consists of 15 residues. The germline V gene has CDR1 SGDLS and CDR2 YYNGEE. The V gene lost 6 bases and the J gene lost 3 bases, with 18 bases spanning the gap. The CDR3 DNA follows: TGTGCCAGCAACCGGGGGGCTAGTGGGTACACTGAAGCTTTCTTT. Protein sequence: CASNRGASGYTEAFF.

This chain joins TRBV5-4 and TRBJ2-1, with 9 bases identical to TRBD1. The V gene's germline CDR1 is SGHNT and CDR2 YYREEE (reference sequence). After removal of 9 bases from V and 8 bases from J, the junction contained 12 bases not matched to a gene. This CDR3 spans 14 amino acids. The CDR3 DNA follows: TGTGCCACCTCCTCCGGGACAGGGTTGTATGAGCAGTTCTTC. It specifies CATSSGTGLYEQFF.

The chain carries TRBV5-1 and TRBJ1-1; D not certain. The CDR3 is 12 residues long. Trimming pared 2 bases from V and 4 bases from J, leaving 6 bases between. The germline V gene encodes CDR1 SGHRS and CDR2 YFSETQ. As DNA, the CDR3 is TGCGCCAGCAGCTTCAGCGGCACTGAAGCTTTCTTT. Translation gives CASSFSGTEAFF.

The chain combines TRBV2 with TRBJ2-3, with 9 bases lining up with TRBD1. The V gene's germline CDR1 is SNHLY and CDR2 FYNNEI. The CDR3 extends over 15 amino acids. V lost 5 bases to trimming and J lost 4 bases; unmatched junction nucleotides: 7. The CDR3 coding sequence is TGTGCCAGCAGTCGGACAGGGGAAGGGGCAGATACGCAGTATTTT. Amino acid sequence: CASSRTGEGADTQYF.

This clone was counted only a few times. The V and J genes are TRBV5-1 and TRBJ2-7, with 7 nucleotides matching TRBD1. The CDR3 has 14 residues. J lost 6 bases, V lost 2 bases, and 8 bases had no gene match. CDR1 is SGHRS and CDR2 is YFSETQ in the germline V gene. The CDR3 DNA is TGCGCCAGCAGCTTCCGGGACAGCGTATCCGAGCAGTACTTC. Amino acid sequence: CASSFRDSVSEQYF.

This sequence joins TRBV5-4 and TRBJ1-6, with 8 positions matching TRBD1. Germline CDR1 reads SGHNT; CDR2 reads YYREEE (reference sequence). The CDR3 is 17 residues long. V lost 4 bases and J lost 9; bases outside the gene matches: 15. The CDR3: CASSASTGASVSSPLHF. CDR3 sequence (DNA): TGTGCCAGCAGCGCCTCGACAGGGGCGTCAGTTAGTTCACCCCTCCACTTT.

V gene TRBV18 combines with J gene TRBJ1-2, with D possibly matching TRBD1 (6 bases). V lost 2 bases and J lost 3, with 13 bases in between. The CDR3 covers 15 residues. Per germline, CDR1 KGHSH and CDR2 LQKENI. CDR3 amino acids: CASSPDETGDYGYTF. CDR3 DNA: TGTGCCAGCTCACCAGATGAGACAGGTGACTATGGCTACACCTTC.

This clone showed up just a few times. V is TRBV6-6 and J is TRBJ2-7; a weak D match, TRBD1 (6 bases). Germline CDR1 is MNHNY and CDR2 is SVGAGI (reference sequence). Trimming shortened V by 6 bases and J by 0 bases, and 18 bases separated the two germline ends. The CDR3 totals 16 residues. The CDR3 here is CASSPGTPNFSYEQYF. DNA of the CDR3: TGTGCCAGCAGCCCCGGGACACCCAACTTCTCCTACGAGCAGTACTTC.

A few counts support this clone. The chain has TRBV6-6 and TRBJ1-3, with 7 bases lining up with TRBD1. V lost 6 bases and J lost 0; bases outside the gene matches: 8. There are 16 residues in the CDR3. Germline CDR1 reads MNHNY; CDR2 reads SVGAGI (reference sequence). The CDR3 sequence is CASRARTGDSGNTIYF. Written as DNA, the CDR3 is TGTGCCAGCAGAGCCCGGACAGGAGACTCTGGAAACACCATATATTTT.

The chain employs TRBV30 and TRBJ2-1; D possibly corresponds to TRBD2 (5 bases). Trimming shortened V by 0 bases and J by 5 bases, and 14 bases separated the two germline ends. The CDR3 spans 15 residues. From germline, CDR1 is GTSNPN and CDR2 SVGIG (reference sequence). CDR3 DNA sequence: TGTGCCTGGAGTGTACTAGAGACGCGGAACAATGAGCAGTTCTTC. As protein: CAWSVLETRNNEQFF.

The V and J genes are TRBV5-8 and TRBJ1-1; D possibly corresponds to TRBD1 (5 bases). The germline gives CDR1 SGHTS, CDR2 YDEGEE. The CDR3 sequence is 13 residues long. Trimming cost V 4 bases and J 7 bases, with 14 bases left between them. CDR3 sequence (DNA): TGTGCCAGCAGCGCCGGGGGGGGGAGTGAAGCTTTCTTT. Translating gives CASSAGGGSEAFF.

This clone was observed once. This chain connects TRBV19 to TRBJ2-1, with D unresolved. In germline, CDR1 is LNHDA, CDR2 SQIVND (reference sequence). The CDR3 extends over 14 amino acids. The germline V and J ends were trimmed by 1 base and 3 bases, with 7 bases remaining between them. CDR3 in amino acids: CASSIGGGYNEQFF. CDR3 nucleotides: TGTGCCAGTAGTATAGGCGGCGGCTACAATGAGCAGTTCTTC.

The chain combines TRBV13 with TRBJ2-1, with 10 positions matching TRBD1. Germline V CDR1 and CDR2: PRHDT, FYEKMQ (reference sequence). V was pared by 5 bases and J by 7 bases, with 11 bases of the junction left unmatched. This CDR3 region has 16 residues. The CDR3 spells CASSLWDRGMENEQFF. In nucleotides, the CDR3 is TGTGCCAGCAGCCTCTGGGACAGGGGAATGGAAAATGAGCAGTTCTTC.